The 13 T cell receptor beta chains below all came from one sample that was sequenced in a study of T cell repertoires in aging, cancer and after chemotherapy (dated by TCRdb to about 2019). Instead of sorted cells or RNA, genomic DNA extracted from peripheral blood served as the source for amplifying TCR beta rearrangements. Sequencing relied on an Illumina MiSeq. Using a mixed TRB-A/B primer pool, multiplex touch-down PCR amplified rearranged TRB sequences covering the V, D and J segments. The raw public reads went through TCRdb reprocessing: fastp at Q25, MiXCR clone calling, in-frame beta chains kept. A single entry per CDR3 protein holds the most common genes and DNA from its merged rows. The sample table contains about 4,900 distinct CDR3 sequences; only one count was recorded for roughly 49% of them. The top ten constitute 28% of the sample. The specimen was blood. These receptors all come from a human donor in good health.

Of note for this clonotype: The junction shows a germline mismatch at one end, possibly a read error. The rearrangement links TRBV18 to TRBJ1-1; 8 bases are a match to TRBD1. CDR1 is KGHSH and CDR2 is LQKENI in the germline V gene. This CDR3 contains 13 residues. CDR3 amino acids: CASQDRADTKAFF. The CDR3 coding sequence is TGTGCCAGCCAGGACAGGGCGGACACTAAAGCTTTCTTT.

The chain links TRBV11-2 to TRBJ2-6; possibly TRBD1 for D (6 bases). The CDR3 extends over 18 amino acids. CDR1 and CDR2 (germline): SGHAT, FQNNGV. The V end lost 5 bases, the J end lost 2 bases, and 19 bases lay between the germline ends. The DNA of the CDR3 is TGTGCCAGCAGCCTAAACAGGGTTGGAGGTCCTGGGGCCAACGTCCTGACTTTC. Translating gives CASSLNRVGGPGANVLTF. Full variable domain (remainder filled in from reference TRBV11-2 and TRBJ2-6): EAGVAQSPRYKIIEKRQSVAFWCNPISGHATLYWYQQILGQGPKLLIQFQNNGVVDDSQLPKDRFSAERLKGVDSTLKIQPAKLEDSAVYLCASSLNRVGGPGANVLTFGAGSRLTVL.

This clonotype has just a few counts. The V gene is TRBV6-1, the J gene TRBJ1-4, with 7 bases fitting TRBD1. The CDR3 extends over 14 amino acids. The V and J ends lost 0 bases and 11 bases, in that order; junction bases with no gene match: 6. Germline assignment: CDR1 MNHNS and CDR2 SASEGT. CDR3 nucleotide sequence: TGTGCCAGCAGTGAAGCTGCCAGGGGGACGAAACTGTTTTTT. It is translated as CASSEAARGTKLFF.

The chain links TRBV20-1 to TRBJ2-2; D is unresolved. This CDR3 comprises 13 residues. The germline CDR1 and CDR2 sequences are DFQATT and SNEGSKA (reference sequence). V was shortened by 5 bases and J by 0 bases, with 7 bases between the two germline ends. CDR3 coding DNA: TGCAGTGCTGACCGCACGAACACCGGGGAGCTGTTTTTT. Encoded protein: CSADRTNTGELFF.

The chain combines TRBV12-3 or TRBV12-4 with TRBJ1-4; D is perhaps TRBD1 (6 bases). CDR3 length: 14 amino acids. The V end lost 2 bases, the J end lost 9 bases, and 13 bases lay between the germline ends. CDR3 DNA: TGTGCCAGCAGTTTAAGGCAGGGGTATAAAAAACTGTTTTTT. It translates to CASSLRQGYKKLFF.

The chain couples TRBV7-9 to TRBJ1-4, with D possibly TRBD1 on 5 matching bases. V was clipped by 2 bases and J by 8 bases, with 15 bases between them. The CDR3 totals 15 residues. Germline V gene data show CDR1 as SEHNR and CDR2 as FQNEAQ (reference sequence). The CDR3, as DNA: TGTGCCAGCAGCTTAACTCAGGGAGGATACGAAAAACTGTTTTTT. As protein: CASSLTQGGYEKLFF.

This clonotype was observed a few times. V usage is TRBV27 and J usage is TRBJ1-1; TRBD1 aligns across 8 bases. This CDR3 region has 14 residues. V lost 3 bases to trimming and J lost 4 bases; unmatched junction nucleotides: 4. CDR1 MNHEY and CDR2 SMNVEV come from the germline V gene (reference sequence). The CDR3 loop is CASSFRGQGTEAFF. The CDR3 DNA sequence: TGTGCCAGCAGTTTCAGGGGGCAAGGCACTGAAGCTTTCTTT.

The chain uses TRBV19 and TRBJ2-5, with 8 bases matching TRBD1. Looked up from germline, CDR1 is LNHDA and CDR2 is SQIVND (reference sequence). This CDR3 comprises 14 residues. J gave up 2 bases and V 9 bases, and 8 bases lay outside the gene matches. The DNA of the CDR3 is TGTGCCAGCAGTCGGACAGGGTTACAAGAGACCCAGTACTTC. Translating gives CASSRTGLQETQYF.

This clonotype is categorized as large. The J gene is TRBJ2-2, the V gene TRBV6-5; 10 nucleotides align to TRBD2. The CDR3 has 17 amino acids. CDR1 MNHEY and CDR2 SVGAGI come from the germline V gene. V gave up 0 bases and J gave up 4 bases; unmatched junction bases: 5. The CDR3 nucleotides read TGTGCCAGCAGTTACTCGAGGCTAGCGGGGGTCACCGGGGAGCTGTTTTTT. It encodes CASSYSRLAGVTGELFF.

This chain connects TRBV18 to TRBJ1-1, with D perhaps matching TRBD1 (6 bases). V lost 2 bases and J lost 7, with 14 bases in between. In germline, CDR1 is KGHSH, CDR2 LQKENI. CDR3 length equals 14 residues. The CDR3 nucleotides are TGTGCCAGCTCACCAATTGGCAGGGGTAATGAAGCTTTCTTT. Encoded protein: CASSPIGRGNEAFF.

The J gene is TRBJ2-7, the V gene TRBV5-6; tentatively, D is TRBD1 or TRBD2 (6 bases each). V shed 1 base and J shed 5 bases, with 13 bases lying between them. This CDR3 is built from 14 residues. CDR1 and CDR2 from the germline V gene are SGHDT and YYEEEE. The CDR3 sequence: CASSLYRGQNEQYF. As DNA, the CDR3 is TGTGCCAGCAGCTTGTACCGGGGGCAAAACGAGCAGTACTTC.

Written as DNA, the CDR3 is TGTGCCAGCAGTCAGCGGACAGGGGGCGACGAGCAGTACTTC. Its protein product is CASSQRTGGDEQYF. V and J are TRBV6-1 and TRBJ2-7; 11 positions agree with TRBD1. With V trimmed by 5 bases and J by 5 bases, 5 bases remained unmatched. CDR1 is MNHNS, CDR2 SASEGT, per germline. The CDR3 sequence is 14 residues long.

This clonotype was seen a few times. The CDR3 DNA is TGTGCCAGCAGGAGGGGGAGGAACACCGGGGAGCTGTTTTTT. It specifies CASRRGRNTGELFF. This sequence joins TRBV27 and TRBJ2-2, with D maybe TRBD1 (6 bases). Germline CDR1 MNHEY, CDR2 SMNVEV (reference sequence). The CDR3 extends over 14 amino acids. The V end was cut by 6 bases, the J end by 1 base, with 9 bases between.